Listed here are 21 T cell receptor beta chains from one sample, sequenced in a study of shared clonotypes between healthy human individuals. Only in-frame clones appear in the TCRdb table, and some are missing; sequencing was by immunoSEQ multiplex PCR. The sample consists of about 1 million clones, about three quarters of them appearing once. Sequences were obtained from memory CD4+ T cells sorted from blood. Documented subset: CD45RA-negative fraction. The source of these receptors is a man in his late teens or twenties in good health.

The genes are TRBV6-1 and TRBJ2-7, with 11 bases identical to TRBD2. The junction had 7 bases not matched to a gene; V was cut back by 5 bases and J by 4 bases. The CDR3 covers 15 residues. The germline V gene encodes CDR1 MNHNS and CDR2 SASEGT. The CDR3 is CASSNSGRAFYEQYF. DNA of the CDR3: TGTGCCAGCAGTAATAGCGGGAGGGCCTTTTACGAGCAGTACTTC.

The chain combines TRBV19 with TRBJ1-2; D perhaps matches TRBD1 (5 bases). Germline V gene lookup returns CDR1 LNHDA and CDR2 SQIVND (reference sequence). CDR3 length: 13 amino acids. V lost 8 bases and J 5 bases, leaving 15 bases between the germline ends. CDR3 sequence reads: CASRDPGTYGYTF. CDR3 bases: TGTGCCAGTCGAGACCCAGGGACGTATGGCTACACCTTC.

This chain uses TRBV9 with TRBJ1-2; 9 bases map to TRBD1. The germline gives CDR1 SGDLS, CDR2 YYNGEE. The CDR3 is 16 residues long. Trimming took 4 bases from V and 1 from J; bases not matched to a gene: 8. For the CDR3, the DNA is TGTGCCAGCAGCATAGGACAGGGGCCCCTTAACTATGGCTACACCTTC. It translates to CASSIGQGPLNYGYTF.

This clone has only one observation. The chain links TRBV5-6 to TRBJ2-2; no clear D gene. The CDR3 loop spans 15 amino acids. Germline loops: CDR1 SGHDT, CDR2 YYEEEE. Trimming shortened V by 4 bases and J by 0 bases, and 10 bases separated the two germline ends. The CDR3 DNA reads as TGTGCCAGCAGCGCACTCGAAACGAACACCGGGGAGCTGTTTTTT. The encoded protein is CASSALETNTGELFF.

The V gene is TRBV10-2, the J gene TRBJ2-5, with 9 bases identical to TRBD1. Germline trimming cut 6 bases from V and 4 bases from J; bases unmatched to any gene: 12. The CDR3 sequence is 16 residues long. CDR1 is WSHSY, CDR2 SAAADI, per germline. CDR3 amino acids: CASRGGGQGSSETQYF. The CDR3 DNA sequence: TGCGCCAGCAGGGGAGGGGGACAGGGTTCGTCAGAGACCCAGTACTTC.

This sequence joins TRBV28 and TRBJ2-5, with unresolved D. Trimming removed 6 bases from V and 5 bases from J, with 7 bases in between. The CDR3 is 11 residues long. Germline lookup yields CDR1 MDHEN and CDR2 SYDVKM. In DNA, the CDR3 is TGTGCCAGCAGACAGTGGGAGACCCAGTACTTC. The encoded protein is CASRQWETQYF.

The rearrangement links TRBV30 to TRBJ2-5; D uncertain. The germline gives CDR1 GTSNPN, CDR2 SVGIG (reference sequence). Trimming pared 2 bases from V and 1 base from J, leaving 11 bases between. The CDR3 is 14 residues long. CDR3 sequence: CAWSSWIFQETQYF. The CDR3, as DNA: TGTGCCTGGAGTTCATGGATTTTCCAAGAGACCCAGTACTTC.

The chain has TRBV23-1 and TRBJ2-2; 7 nucleotides line up with TRBD1. TRBV23-1 is an open reading frame, and its role is uncertain. This CDR3 contains 14 residues. Trimming removed 11 bases from V and 6 bases from J; junction bases left unmatched: 12. CDR3 coding DNA: TGCGCCTTTTTGCGACAGGGCGTTGCCGGGGAGCTGTTTTTT. It specifies CAFLRQGVAGELFF.

This clone was found once. This sequence joins TRBV19 and TRBJ1-5; D not resolved. Trimming took off 3 bases at V and 6 bases at J, with 9 bases between the two ends. CDR3 length: 13 residues. Germline V CDR1 and CDR2: LNHDA, SQIVND (reference sequence). The CDR3 loop reads CASSIPPGQPQHF. CDR3 nucleotides: TGTGCCAGTAGTATCCCGCCGGGTCAGCCCCAGCATTTT.

This chain uses TRBV7-9 with TRBJ2-2; D might be TRBD2 (6 bases). The V end was cut by 7 bases, the J end by 2 bases, with 14 bases between. The CDR3 sequence is 15 residues long. Germline assignment: CDR1 SEHNR and CDR2 FQNEAQ (reference sequence). CDR3 DNA sequence: TGTGCCAGCACCCGACTAGGGGCAAACACCGGGGAGCTGTTTTTT. This translates into CASTRLGANTGELFF.

The rearrangement uses TRBV5-4 and TRBJ2-3; possible D gene TRBD2, 6 bases. The CDR3 has 14 amino acids. Trimming stripped 4 bases from V and 0 bases from J, with 9 bases between. CDR1 is SGHNT and CDR2 is YYREEE in the germline V gene (reference sequence). The CDR3 sequence is CASSTTRSTDTQYF. CDR3 DNA: TGTGCCAGCAGCACGACTAGAAGCACAGATACGCAGTATTTT. The full variable domain, in which reference TRBV5-4 and TRBJ2-3 provide the parts outside the CDR3, is ETGVTQSPTHLIKTRGQQVTLRCSSQSGHNTVSWYQQALGQGPQFIFQYYREEENGRGNFPPRFSGLQFPNYSSELNVNALELDDSALYLCASSTTRSTDTQYFGPGTRLTVL.

The genes are TRBV19 and TRBJ1-5; TRBD1 might be the D (6 bases). V was pared by 10 bases and J by 0 bases, with 16 bases between. This CDR3 contains 15 residues. CDR1 LNHDA and CDR2 SQIVND come from the germline V gene (reference sequence). The CDR3 sequence: CATQDSFNSNQPQHF. As DNA, the CDR3 is TGTGCCACCCAGGACAGTTTCAATAGCAATCAGCCCCAGCATTTT.

This chain connects TRBV12-5 to TRBJ2-3, with 7 bases matching TRBD2. The CDR3 extends over 20 amino acids. Germline V gene data show CDR1 as LGHNT and CDR2 as FRNRAP. V was pared by 1 base and J by 6 bases, with 22 bases of the junction left unmatched. In nucleotides, the CDR3 is TGTGCTAGTGGTTTGGCGCCCGCGACATCCGGGACTATTTCATCCGATACGCAGTATTTT. Translated, it gives CASGLAPATSGTISSDTQYF.

The chain uses TRBV6-5 and TRBJ2-7; maybe TRBD2 (5 bases). V was cut by 6 bases and J by 0 bases, with 9 bases left in between. The CDR3 is made up of 13 amino acids. The germline V gene encodes CDR1 MNHEY and CDR2 SVGAGI. The CDR3 DNA reads as TGTGCCAGCAGGGCCAGCGGCTCCTACGAGCAGTACTTC. Its protein product is CASRASGSYEQYF.

With regard to this clone: A much larger clone lies one base from this, so it may be a read error. The chain employs TRBV6-6 and TRBJ1-2; D ambiguous. The CDR3 contains 12 residues. Germline values: CDR1 MNHNY, CDR2 SVGAGI (reference sequence). Trimming took 6 bases from V and 5 from J, leaving 10 bases between them. The chain's CDR3 is CASSPSEYGYTF. The CDR3 bases are TGTGCCAGCAGCCCCTCCGAGTATGGCTACACCTTC.

The rearrangement joins TRBV25-1 to TRBJ2-7, with D possibly matching TRBD2 (7 bases). V was shortened by 8 bases and J by 4 bases, with 21 bases between the two germline ends. This CDR3 is built from 15 residues. Germline assignment: CDR1 MGHDK and CDR2 SYGVNS. CDR3 amino acids: CASQVMEGGRYEQYF. The CDR3 nucleotides read TGTGCCAGCCAAGTGATGGAGGGGGGGCGTTACGAGCAGTACTTC.

The J gene is TRBJ2-3, the V gene TRBV5-1, with D perhaps assigned TRBD1 or TRBD2 (6 bases each). Per germline, CDR1 SGHRS and CDR2 YFSETQ. The V end lost 7 bases, the J end lost 0 bases, and 15 bases lay between the germline ends. The CDR3 is 15 residues long. CDR3 protein: CASLRGDTSTDTQYF. Here the CDR3 DNA reads TGCGCCAGCTTGAGGGGGGATACTAGCACAGATACGCAGTATTTT. Based on the CDR3 plus reference TRBV5-1 and TRBJ2-3, the full variable domain is KAGVTQTPRYLIKTRGQQVTLSCSPISGHRSVSWYQQTPGQGLQFLFEYFSETQRNKGNFPGRFSGRQFSNSRSEMNVSTLELGDSALYLCASLRGDTSTDTQYFGPGTRLTVL.

The genes are TRBV19 and TRBJ1-6, with D perhaps matching TRBD1 (5 bases). Between the trimmed V and J ends, which lost 3 bases and 12 bases, there was a span of 12 bases. CDR1 is LNHDA and CDR2 is SQIVND in the germline V gene (reference sequence). The length of the CDR3 is 13 residues. CDR3 loop: CASSISEGRPLHF. The CDR3 bases are TGTGCCAGTAGTATTTCGGAGGGACGACCCCTCCACTTT.

This rearrangement joins TRBV29-1 to TRBJ2-5; D is uncertain. The germline CDR1 and CDR2 sequences are SQVTM and ANQGSEA. V lost 4 bases to trimming and J lost 4 bases, with 7 bases between them. The CDR3 extends over 11 amino acids. The CDR3 is CSVGSPETQYF. CDR3 coding DNA: TGCAGCGTTGGTTCGCCAGAGACCCAGTACTTC.

This rearrangement joins TRBV12-5 to TRBJ2-5; 11 bases map to TRBD1. The CDR3 sequence is 15 residues long. Germline V gives CDR1 LGHNT, CDR2 FRNRAP. V lost 5 bases and J lost 2; bases outside the gene matches: 4. CDR3 residues: CASGMGTGGQETQYF. The CDR3 DNA sequence: TGTGCTAGTGGTATGGGGACAGGGGGGCAAGAGACCCAGTACTTC.

The rearrangement links TRBV19 to TRBJ1-5; the D is unclear. CDR3 length: 14 amino acids. Looked up from germline, CDR1 is LNHDA and CDR2 is SQIVND (reference sequence). Deletions cut 3 bases from V and 2 bases from J, with 8 bases between. The CDR3 DNA reads as TGTGCCAGTAGTATCCGCCACCGCAATCAGCCCCAGCATTTT. This sequence encodes CASSIRHRNQPQHF. The complete variable domain, with remaining parts taken from reference TRBV19 and TRBJ1-5, reads DGGITQSPKYLFRKEGQNVTLSCEQNLNHDAMYWYRQDPGQGLRLIYYSQIVNDFQKGDIAEGYSVSREKKESFPLTVTSAQKNPTAFYLCASSIRHRNQPQHFGDGTRLSIL.